The entry below gives a single T cell receptor (beta chain) sequence along with its context. The sample comes from a study of blood T cell repertoires in COVID-19. Study-level background: Collection of acute and convalescent COVID-19 samples took place in the United States, Italy and Spain. PBMCs, B-cell-depleted T cells, or T cells were the source of the cDNA or gDNA that made up the material.

The CDR3 is 16 residues long. CDR1 is LNHDA, CDR2 SQIVND, per germline (reference sequence). V was cut by 3 bases and J by 0 bases, with 12 bases left in between. Original handling: Amplification of reference gene primers was used by the study to estimate nucleated cell counts. TCRdb keeps only in-frame clones here, not all; method: immunoSEQ multiplex PCR. V and J calls and clone size are those listed in that table; D and trimming were worked out from the DNA. The data show 150,000 to 200,000 clones, 83% seen once. Material for sequencing was peripheral blood. The sequence derives from a woman older than 75 with acute or convalescent COVID-19. The chain carries TRBV19 and TRBJ2-4; TRBD2 is a possible D gene (6 bases). The CDR3 nucleotides are TGTGCCAGTAGTATGGGGGGAGGTTTAGCCAAAAACATTCAGTACTTC. Its translation: CASSMGGGLAKNIQYF.